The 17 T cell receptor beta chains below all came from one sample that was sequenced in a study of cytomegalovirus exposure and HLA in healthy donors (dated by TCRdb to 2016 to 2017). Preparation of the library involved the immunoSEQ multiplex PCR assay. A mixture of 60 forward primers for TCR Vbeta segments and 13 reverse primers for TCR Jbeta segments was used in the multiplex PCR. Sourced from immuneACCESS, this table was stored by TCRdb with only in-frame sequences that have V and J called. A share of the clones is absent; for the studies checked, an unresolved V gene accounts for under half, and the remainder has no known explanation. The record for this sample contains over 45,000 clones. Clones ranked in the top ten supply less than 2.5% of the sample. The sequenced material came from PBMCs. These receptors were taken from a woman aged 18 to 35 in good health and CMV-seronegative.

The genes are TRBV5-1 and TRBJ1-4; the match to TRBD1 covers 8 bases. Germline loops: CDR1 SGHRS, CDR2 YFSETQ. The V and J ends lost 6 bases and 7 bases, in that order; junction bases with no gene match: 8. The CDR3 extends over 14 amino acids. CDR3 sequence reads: CASNPGTGREKLFF. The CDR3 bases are TGCGCCAGCAACCCCGGGACAGGACGTGAAAAACTGTTTTTT.

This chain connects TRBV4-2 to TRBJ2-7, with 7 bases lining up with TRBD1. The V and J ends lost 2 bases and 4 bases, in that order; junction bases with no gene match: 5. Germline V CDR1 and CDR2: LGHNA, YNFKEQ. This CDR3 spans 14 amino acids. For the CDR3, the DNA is TGTGCCAGCAGCCAACGGTCGACAGGGTACGAGCAGTACTTC. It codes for CASSQRSTGYEQYF.

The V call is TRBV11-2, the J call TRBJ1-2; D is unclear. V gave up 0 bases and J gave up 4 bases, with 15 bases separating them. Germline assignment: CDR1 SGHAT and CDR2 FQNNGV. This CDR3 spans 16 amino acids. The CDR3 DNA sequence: TGTGCCAGCAGCTTAGATTCGGGTACTGGTGGCTATGGCTACACCTTC. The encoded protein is CASSLDSGTGGYGYTF.

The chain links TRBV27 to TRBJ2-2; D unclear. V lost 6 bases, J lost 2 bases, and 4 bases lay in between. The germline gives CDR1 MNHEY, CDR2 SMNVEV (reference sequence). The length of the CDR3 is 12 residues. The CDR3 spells CASSPNTGELFF. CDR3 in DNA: TGTGCCAGCAGCCCTAACACCGGGGAGCTGTTTTTT.

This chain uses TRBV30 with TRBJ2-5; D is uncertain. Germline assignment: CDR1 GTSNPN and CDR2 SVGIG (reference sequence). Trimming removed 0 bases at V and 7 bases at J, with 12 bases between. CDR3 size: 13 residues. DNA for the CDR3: TGTGCCTGGAGTGTATATCCCGGTAGGACCCAGTACTTC. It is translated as CAWSVYPGRTQYF.

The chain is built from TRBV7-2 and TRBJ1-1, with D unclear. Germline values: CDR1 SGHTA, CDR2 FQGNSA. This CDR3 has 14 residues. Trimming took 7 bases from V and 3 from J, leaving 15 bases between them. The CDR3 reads CASTPLPGDTEAFF. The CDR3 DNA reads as TGTGCCAGCACCCCCCTCCCCGGGGACACTGAAGCTTTCTTT.

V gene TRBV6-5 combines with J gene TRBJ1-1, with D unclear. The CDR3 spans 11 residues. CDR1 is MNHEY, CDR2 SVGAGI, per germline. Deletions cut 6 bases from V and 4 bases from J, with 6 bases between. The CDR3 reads CASRGATEAFF. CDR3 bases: TGTGCCAGCAGGGGCGCCACTGAAGCTTTCTTT.

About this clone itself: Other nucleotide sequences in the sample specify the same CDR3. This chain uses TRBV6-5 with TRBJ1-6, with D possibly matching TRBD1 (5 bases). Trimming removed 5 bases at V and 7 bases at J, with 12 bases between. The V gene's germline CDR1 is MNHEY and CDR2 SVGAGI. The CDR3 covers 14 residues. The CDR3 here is CASSRVTGNSPLHF. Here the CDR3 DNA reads TGTGCCAGCAGTAGAGTTACAGGAAATTCACCCCTCCACTTT.

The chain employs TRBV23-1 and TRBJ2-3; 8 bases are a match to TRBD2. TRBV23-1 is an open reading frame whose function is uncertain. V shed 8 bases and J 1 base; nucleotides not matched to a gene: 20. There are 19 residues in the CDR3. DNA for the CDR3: TGCGCCAGCGTACAGTGGAAGGGAAACGGGAGGGCCGGCACAGATACGCAGTATTTT. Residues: CASVQWKGNGRAGTDTQYF.

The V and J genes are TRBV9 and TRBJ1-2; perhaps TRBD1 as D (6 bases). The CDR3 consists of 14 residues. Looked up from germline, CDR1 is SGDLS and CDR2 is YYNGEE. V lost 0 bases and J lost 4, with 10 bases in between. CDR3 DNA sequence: TGTGCCAGCAGCGTAGAGGACAGAGTCTATGGCTACACCTTC. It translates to CASSVEDRVYGYTF.

Here the CDR3 DNA reads TGTGCCAGCTCACCATCTACCCTCTACAATGAGCAGTTCTTC. Translating gives CASSPSTLYNEQFF. This chain uses TRBV18 with TRBJ2-1; no definite D call. This CDR3 has 14 amino acids. V lost 2 bases and J lost 3, with 8 bases in between. CDR1 is KGHSH and CDR2 is LQKENI in the germline V gene.

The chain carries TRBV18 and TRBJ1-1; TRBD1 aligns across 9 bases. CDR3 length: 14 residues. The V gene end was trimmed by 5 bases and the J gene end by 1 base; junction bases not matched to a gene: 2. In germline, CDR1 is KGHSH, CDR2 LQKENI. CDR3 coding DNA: TGTGCCAGCTCATTGGACAGGGGGAACACTGAAGCTTTCTTT. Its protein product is CASSLDRGNTEAFF.

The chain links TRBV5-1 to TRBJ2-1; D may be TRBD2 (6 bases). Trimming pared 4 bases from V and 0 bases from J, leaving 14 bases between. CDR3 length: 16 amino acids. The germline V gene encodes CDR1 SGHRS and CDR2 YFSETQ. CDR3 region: CASSPGTSSSYNEQFF. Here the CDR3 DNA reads TGCGCCAGCAGCCCCGGGACTTCTAGCTCCTACAATGAGCAGTTCTTC. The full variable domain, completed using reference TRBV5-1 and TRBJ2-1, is KAGVTQTPRYLIKTRGQQVTLSCSPISGHRSVSWYQQTPGQGLQFLFEYFSETQRNKGNFPGRFSGRQFSNSRSEMNVSTLELGDSALYLCASSPGTSSSYNEQFFGPGTRLTVL.

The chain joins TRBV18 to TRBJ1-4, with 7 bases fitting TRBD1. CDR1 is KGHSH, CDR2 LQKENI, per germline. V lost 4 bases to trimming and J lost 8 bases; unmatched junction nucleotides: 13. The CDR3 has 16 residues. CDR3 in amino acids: CASSQLQTGIGEKLFF. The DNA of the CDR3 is TGTGCCAGCTCACAACTTCAGACAGGGATCGGGGAAAAACTGTTTTTT.

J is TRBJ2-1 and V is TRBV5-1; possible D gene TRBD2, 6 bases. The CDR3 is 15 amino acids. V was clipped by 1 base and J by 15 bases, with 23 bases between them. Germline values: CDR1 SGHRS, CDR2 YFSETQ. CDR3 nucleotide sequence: TGCGCCAGCAGCTTGAGTCCTTATCCGGCGGGGCTTAGGTTCTTC. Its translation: CASSLSPYPAGLRFF.

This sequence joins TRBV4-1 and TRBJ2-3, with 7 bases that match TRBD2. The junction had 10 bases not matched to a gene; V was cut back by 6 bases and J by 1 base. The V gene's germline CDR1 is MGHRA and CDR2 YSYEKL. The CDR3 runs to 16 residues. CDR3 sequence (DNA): TGCGCCAGCAGTCGTGAGACTAGCTGGGGCACAGATACGCAGTATTTT. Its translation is CASSRETSWGTDTQYF.

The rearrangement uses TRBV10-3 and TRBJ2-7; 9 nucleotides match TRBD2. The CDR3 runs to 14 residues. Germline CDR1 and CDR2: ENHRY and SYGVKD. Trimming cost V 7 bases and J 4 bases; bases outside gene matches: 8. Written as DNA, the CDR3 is TGTGCCATCAAAGCGGGAGGCCTATCTTACGAGCAGTACTTC. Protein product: CAIKAGGLSYEQYF.